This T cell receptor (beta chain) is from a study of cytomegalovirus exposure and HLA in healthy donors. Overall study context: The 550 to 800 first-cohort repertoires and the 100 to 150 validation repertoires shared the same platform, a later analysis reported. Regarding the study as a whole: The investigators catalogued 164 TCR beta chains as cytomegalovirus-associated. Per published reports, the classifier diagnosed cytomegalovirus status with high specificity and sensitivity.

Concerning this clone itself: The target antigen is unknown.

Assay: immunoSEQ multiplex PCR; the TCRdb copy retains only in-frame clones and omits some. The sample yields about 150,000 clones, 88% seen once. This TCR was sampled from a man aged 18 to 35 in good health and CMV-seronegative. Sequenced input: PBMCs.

The CDR3 reads CASSPQPDRRNEQFF. The CDR3 bases are TGTGCCAGCTCACCACAGCCCGACAGGAGGAATGAGCAGTTCTTC. The genes are TRBV18 and TRBJ2-1, with D possibly matching TRBD1 (6 bases). This CDR3 has 15 amino acids. Between the trimmed V and J ends, which lost 1 base and 7 bases, there was a span of 14 bases. Germline V gives CDR1 KGHSH, CDR2 LQKENI.